These 22 T cell receptor beta chains share one sample of origin, sequenced in a study of human T cells and chemical hapten exposure. TCRdb fed the RACE reads into MiXCR, producing one record per CDR3 protein. This sample yields 75,000 to 95,000 distinct CDR3 sequences, of which approximately 9.9% are seen a single time; 2.2% belongs to the top ten. The time point is: patch test 2, 6 weeks after DPC sensitization. Noted treatment: therapeutic diphenylcyclopropenone sensitization with weekly scalp DPC. Sequenced material: whole blood, taken in connection with sensitization to the hapten diphenylcyclopropenone (DPC). These receptors were taken from a man aged 35 to 55 with alopecia areata. Some clones in this sample may be carry-over from other donors' samples.

In its sample, this clonotype was seen a few times. The J gene is TRBJ2-5, the V gene TRBV3-1; 9 bases fit TRBD1. Germline V gives CDR1 LGHDT, CDR2 YNNKEL (reference sequence). The CDR3 spans 15 residues. V lost 4 bases to trimming and J lost 5 bases; unmatched junction nucleotides: 8. The CDR3 reads CASSPWDREAETQYF. The CDR3 DNA sequence: TGTGCCAGCAGCCCATGGGACAGGGAAGCGGAGACCCAGTACTTC.

The chain joins TRBV7-2 to TRBJ1-4; 9 bases match TRBD1. V lost 1 base to trimming and J lost 0 bases; unmatched junction nucleotides: 6. CDR3 size: 18 residues. Germline lookup yields CDR1 SGHTA and CDR2 FQGNSA. The CDR3: CASSLVPGQGATNEKLFF. CDR3 coding DNA: TGTGCCAGCAGCTTAGTCCCGGGACAGGGTGCAACTAATGAAAAACTGTTTTTT.

This clonotype came up a few times. V gene TRBV12-3 or TRBV12-4 combines with J gene TRBJ1-5; tentatively, D is TRBD1 (6 bases). V lost 7 bases to trimming and J lost 4 bases, with 17 bases between them. The CDR3 has 15 residues. The CDR3 region has the DNA TGTGCCAGCACCCCTAACAGGGAAAAGAATCAGCCCCAGCATTTT. Protein: CASTPNREKNQPQHF.

The chain combines TRBV18 with TRBJ2-3; D unresolved. The CDR3 length is 16 residues. The V gene lost 3 bases and the J gene lost 0 bases, with 13 bases spanning the gap. Germline loops: CDR1 KGHSH, CDR2 LQKENI. Here the CDR3 DNA reads TGTGCCAGCTCACCCCTTTTCGGCGCAAGCACAGATACGCAGTATTTT. Protein sequence: CASSPLFGASTDTQYF.

This clonotype turned up a few times. This chain links TRBV25-1 with TRBJ1-1; perhaps TRBD1 as D (5 bases). V lost 0 bases and J 2 bases, leaving 7 bases between the germline ends. Per germline, CDR1 MGHDK and CDR2 SYGVNS. This CDR3 comprises 14 residues. The CDR3, as DNA: TGTGCCAGCAGTGAATACGGGGGTAACACTGAAGCTTTCTTT. Protein: CASSEYGGNTEAFF.

On this clonotype: One end of the junction does not line up with germline, which may come from a read error. This chain connects TRBV7-7 to TRBJ2-2; D remains unclear. Germline V gene data show CDR1 as SSHAT and CDR2 as FNYEAQ (reference sequence). The CDR3 has 13 residues. The CDR3 sequence: CASSQWREGELFF. The CDR3, as DNA: TGTGCTAGCAGCCAATGGAGAGAGGGGGAGCTGTTTTTT.

This clonotype was detected only a few times. This chain links TRBV7-3 with TRBJ2-7; tentatively, D is TRBD2 (6 bases). Between the trimmed V and J ends, which lost 4 bases and 5 bases, there was a span of 12 bases. This CDR3 spans 13 amino acids. Per germline, CDR1 SGHTA and CDR2 FQGTGA. The CDR3: CASSSREDDEQYF. CDR3 DNA: TGTGCCAGCAGCTCCAGGGAGGACGACGAGCAGTACTTC.

The genes are TRBV9 and TRBJ2-1, with D tentatively TRBD2 (5 bases). Germline V lookup: CDR1 SGDLS, CDR2 YYNGEE. CDR3 size: 15 residues. V lost 4 bases, J lost 0 bases, and 11 bases lay in between. CDR3 in DNA: TGTGCCAGCAGCCTTGAGGGAAACTCCTACAATGAGCAGTTCTTC. Amino acid sequence: CASSLEGNSYNEQFF.

The chain employs TRBV20-1 and TRBJ2-3; 7 bases agree with TRBD2. The germline gives CDR1 DFQATT, CDR2 SNEGSKA (reference sequence). Germline trimming cut 4 bases from V and 1 base from J; bases unmatched to any gene: 8. The CDR3 extends over 15 amino acids. CDR3 sequence (DNA): TGCAGTGCTAAAAACCAGCGGGGCGGCACAGATACGCAGTATTTT. Its protein is CSAKNQRGGTDTQYF.

In its sample, this clonotype was seen many times. The chain links TRBV5-5 to TRBJ1-6; D is ambiguous. The length of the CDR3 is 10 residues. The germline CDR1 and CDR2 sequences are SGHKS and YYEKEE (reference sequence). The V gene lost 7 bases and the J gene lost 8 bases, with 4 bases spanning the gap. CDR3 DNA: TGTGCCAGCGGCGATTCACCCCTCCACTTT. This translates into CASGDSPLHF.

This clonotype has only a few counts. The rearrangement links TRBV3-1 to TRBJ1-3, with D possibly being TRBD1 (5 bases). Germline-derived CDR1 and CDR2 are LGHDT and YNNKEL (reference sequence). Trimming took 4 bases from V and 0 from J, leaving 10 bases between them. There are 15 residues in the CDR3. CDR3 DNA sequence: TGTGCCAGCAGCCTTTGGACAATCTCTGGAAACACCATATATTTT. It is translated as CASSLWTISGNTIYF.

In its sample, this clonotype was seen a few times. The rearrangement links TRBV3-1 to TRBJ2-1; 10 bases line up with TRBD1. Germline CDR1 LGHDT, CDR2 YNNKEL (reference sequence). CDR3 length: 16 residues. The J segment lost 3 bases and the V segment lost 2 bases, leaving 4 bases of the junction unmatched. CDR3 DNA: TGTGCCAGCAGCCAACCCGGACAGGGGGTCTACAATGAGCAGTTCTTC. Its translation is CASSQPGQGVYNEQFF.

This clonotype was observed at least ten times. This chain joins TRBV5-1 and TRBJ1-4; unclear D gene. The germline V and J ends were trimmed by 2 bases and 6 bases, with 14 bases remaining between them. The CDR3 has 15 residues. Germline V gene sequence: CDR1 SGHRS, CDR2 YFSETQ. The CDR3 region is CASSFYVGTDEKLFF. The CDR3 bases are TGCGCCAGCAGCTTTTACGTGGGTACGGATGAAAAACTGTTTTTT.

V gene TRBV29-1 combines with J gene TRBJ2-3; D uncertain. Germline CDR1 is SQVTM and CDR2 is ANQGSEA. The CDR3 spans 14 residues. Trimming cost V 4 bases and J 1 base, with 12 bases left between them. DNA of the CDR3: TGCAGCGTTGTGAACGCGGTTCGCACAGATACGCAGTATTTT. Translating it yields CSVVNAVRTDTQYF.

This chain links TRBV6-2 or TRBV6-3 with TRBJ2-5; TRBD1 aligns across 7 bases. V shed 0 bases, J shed 1 base, and the junction held 8 bases outside the gene matches. The CDR3 contains 17 residues. CDR1 MNHEY and CDR2 SVGEGT come from the germline V gene. The CDR3 bases are TGTGCCAGCAGTTACTCCGCCCTGGGACAGTTCCAAGAGACCCAGTACTTC. Translated, it gives CASSYSALGQFQETQYF.

The CDR3 region has the DNA TGTGCCAGCAGCTTCGGGACAGGGAATGTGGATACGCAGTATTTT. Its translation is CASSFGTGNVDTQYF. The J gene is TRBJ2-3, the V gene TRBV7-2; the match to TRBD1 covers 9 bases. Germline V gene sequence: CDR1 SGHTA, CDR2 FQGNSA. Trimming at V came to 3 bases and at J to 6 bases, leaving 7 bases not matched to a gene. The CDR3 runs 15 residues.

Only a few counts were recorded for this clonotype. The chain joins TRBV11-3 to TRBJ2-4; D remains unclear. The CDR3 is 15 residues long. Germline V gene sequence: CDR1 SGHNT, CDR2 YENEEA. Between the trimmed V and J ends, which lost 5 bases and 0 bases, there was a span of 11 bases. CDR3: CASSPGPLAKNIQYF. CDR3 coding DNA: TGTGCCAGCAGCCCCGGACCACTAGCCAAAAACATTCAGTACTTC.

This clonotype was seen only a few times. The chain uses TRBV19 and TRBJ2-7; the D gene is possibly TRBD2 (6 bases). This CDR3 has 12 amino acids. The germline V and J ends were trimmed by 9 bases and 3 bases, with 12 bases remaining between them. CDR1 and CDR2 from the germline V gene are LNHDA and SQIVND (reference sequence). The CDR3 coding sequence is TGTGCCAGCGGGGGACCCAACTACGAGCAGTACGTC. This encodes CASGGPNYEQYV.

This chain links TRBV9 with TRBJ1-6, with 9 nucleotides matching TRBD1. The junction had 1 base not matched to a gene; V was cut back by 3 bases and J by 9 bases. This CDR3 has 13 amino acids. Germline CDR1 reads SGDLS; CDR2 reads YYNGEE. Here the CDR3 reads CASSGDRVSPLHF. The CDR3 bases are TGTGCCAGCAGCGGGGACAGGGTTTCACCCCTCCACTTT.

This chain uses TRBV7-3 with TRBJ2-1, with TRBD1 matching 7 bases. Germline-derived CDR1 and CDR2 are SGHTA and FQGTGA. The CDR3 is made up of 15 amino acids. Trimming took 5 bases from V and 1 from J; bases not matched to a gene: 5. The CDR3 loop reads CASSTSGGSYNEQFF. For the CDR3, the DNA is TGTGCCAGCAGCACCTCAGGGGGATCCTACAATGAGCAGTTCTTC. The whole variable domain, remainder taken from reference TRBV7-3 and TRBJ2-1, is GAGVSQTPSNKVTEKGKYVELRCDPISGHTALYWYRQSLGQGPEFLIYFQGTGAADDSGLPNDRFFAVRPEGSVSTLKIQRTERGDSAVYLCASSTSGGSYNEQFFGPGTRLTVL.

The chain couples TRBV7-8 to TRBJ2-7, with 8 bases fitting TRBD2. CDR1 and CDR2 from the germline V gene are SGHVS and FQNEAQ. The CDR3 has 17 residues. With V trimmed by 2 bases and J by 2 bases, 11 bases remained unmatched. CDR3 loop: CASSLRSQTSATYEQYV. The CDR3 bases are TGTGCCAGCAGCTTACGCTCGCAGACTAGCGCAACCTACGAGCAGTACGTC.

This clonotype was seen repeatedly, ten times or more. The V call is TRBV9, the J call TRBJ2-3; perhaps TRBD2 as D (6 bases). The length of the CDR3 is 16 residues. In germline, CDR1 is SGDLS, CDR2 YYNGEE. Trimming removed 0 bases from V and 2 bases from J, with 13 bases in between. CDR3 sequence: CASSVGASEDTDTQYF. CDR3 in DNA: TGTGCCAGCAGCGTAGGGGCTAGCGAGGACACAGATACGCAGTATTTT.